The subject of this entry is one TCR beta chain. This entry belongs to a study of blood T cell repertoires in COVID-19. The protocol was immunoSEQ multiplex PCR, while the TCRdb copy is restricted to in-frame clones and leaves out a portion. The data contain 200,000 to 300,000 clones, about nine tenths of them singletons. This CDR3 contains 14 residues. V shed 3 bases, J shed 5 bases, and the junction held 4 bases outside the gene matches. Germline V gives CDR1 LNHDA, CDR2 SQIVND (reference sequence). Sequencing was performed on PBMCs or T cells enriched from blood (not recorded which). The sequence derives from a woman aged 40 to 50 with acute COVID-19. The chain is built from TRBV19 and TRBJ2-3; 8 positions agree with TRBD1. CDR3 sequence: CASSIQGAGDTQYF. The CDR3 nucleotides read TGTGCCAGTAGTATCCAGGGGGCGGGAGATACGCAGTATTTT.